In its sample, the clone carrying this T cell receptor beta chain was seen a few times. Its antigen remains unknown. Before the COVID-19 pandemic, during about 2010-2018, CD4+ T cells were taken from unexposed donors. The cells were cultured for about ten days before CD4+ T cells were isolated. As cell numbers allowed, unexposed-donor CD4+ T cells faced SARS-CoV-2 S/N and four cold-coronavirus spikes. The data originate from a study of CD4 T cells in relation to SARS-CoV-2 and coronaviruses. For the study at large: PBMCs were cultured with antigen for less than twelve days before TCR beta sequencing. The restricting HLA molecule for shared crossreactive spike epitopes was mapped.

The CDR3 runs to 16 residues. The germline V gene encodes CDR1 LGHNA and CDR2 YSLEER. Trimming removed 0 bases at V and 6 bases at J, with 15 bases between. Profiled with immunoSEQ multiplex PCR; TCRdb holds only in-frame clones, not every one. The sample lists roughly 30,000 clones; 76% were seen once. Material for sequencing was CD4+ T cells from PBMCs, cultured in vitro. V is TRBV4-3 and J is TRBJ1-5; D is perhaps TRBD1 (5 bases). The receptor was isolated from a human donor in good health. The CDR3 DNA reads as TGCGCCAGCAGCCAAGATTGGCAGGGTTGGAGTCAGCCCCAGCATTTT. Its translation is CASSQDWQGWSQPQHF.